This T cell receptor (beta chain) was captured in a study of blood T cell repertoires in COVID-19. Across the whole study: The origin of the acute and convalescent COVID-19 samples was the United States, Italy and Spain. T cells, B-cell-depleted T cells, or PBMCs provided the cDNA or gDNA that served as material.

The data were produced by immunoSEQ multiplex PCR, yet TCRdb's version contains in-frame clones alone and is incomplete. Among around 18,000 clones listed, 75% to 90% were seen once. The germline gives CDR1 SEHNR, CDR2 FQNEAQ (reference sequence). This CDR3 contains 16 residues. The ends lost 5 bases at V and 1 base at J; junction bases unmatched: 8. The rearrangement joins TRBV7-9 to TRBJ2-4, with 7 bases that match TRBD2. What was sequenced was peripheral blood. This clonotype originated in a man aged 60-69 years with active COVID-19. The CDR3 spells CASSTLREGAKNIQYF. The CDR3 DNA reads TGTGCCAGCAGCACCCTGAGGGAGGGGGCCAAAAACATTCAGTACTTC.